These 15 T cell receptor beta chains were all obtained from the same sample, sequenced in a study of shared clonotypes between healthy human individuals. Sequencing was performed with immunoSEQ multiplex PCR; in TCRdb, only in-frame clones are kept and a portion is missing. The sample records hundreds of thousands of clones, about 95% being singletons. CD8 cells classed as naive were CD45RO-negative and positively selected for CCR7, excluding terminally differentiated effector memory CD45RA+ cells. Source material: naive CD8+ T cells sorted from blood. These receptors were obtained from a woman in her 30s in good health.

The rearrangement joins TRBV27 to TRBJ2-2; D is uncertain. V shed 3 bases and J shed 4 bases, with 6 bases lying between them. The CDR3 is 13 residues long. Germline CDR1 MNHEY, CDR2 SMNVEV (reference sequence). DNA for the CDR3: TGTGCCAGCAGTTTCTCCCCCACCGGGGAGCTGTTTTTT. It yields the protein CASSFSPTGELFF.

Here the CDR3 DNA reads TGTGCCAGCAGTGCCCGGACAGGGGACACCGGGGAGCTGTTTTTT. Its protein product is CASSARTGDTGELFF. The V and J genes are TRBV6-1 and TRBJ2-2; TRBD1 matches at 9 bases. CDR3 length: 15 residues. CDR1 MNHNS and CDR2 SASEGT come from the germline V gene. V lost 4 bases, J lost 3 bases, and 3 bases stayed unmatched.

The chain recombines TRBV4-1 with TRBJ2-7; 12 bases fit TRBD2. Per germline, CDR1 MGHRA and CDR2 YSYEKL. The CDR3 spans 15 residues. Trimming removed 6 bases from V and 4 bases from J; junction bases left unmatched: 7. CDR3 residues: CASRVETSGSYEQYF. CDR3 in DNA: TGCGCCAGCAGGGTGGAGACTAGCGGGAGTTACGAGCAGTACTTC.

The chain recombines TRBV28 with TRBJ2-7; TRBD2 matches at 7 bases. There are 13 residues in the CDR3. CDR1 MDHEN and CDR2 SYDVKM come from the germline V gene. V shed 8 bases, J shed 3 bases, and the junction held 7 bases outside the gene matches. CDR3 residues: CASRLSGGYEQYF. The CDR3 nucleotides are TGTGCCAGCCGACTTTCGGGGGGCTACGAGCAGTACTTC.

The table lists this clone with a count of one. The chain is built from TRBV4-1 and TRBJ1-1, with a tentative D call TRBD1 (6 bases). In germline, CDR1 is MGHRA, CDR2 YSYEKL. This CDR3 region has 15 residues. V shed 8 bases and J shed 1 base, with 17 bases lying between them. The CDR3 protein is CASLLRLGANTEAFF. The DNA for the CDR3 is TGCGCCAGCTTGCTGCGGCTGGGGGCGAACACTGAAGCTTTCTTT.

The chain joins TRBV4-1 to TRBJ2-3; D is perhaps TRBD2 (5 bases). Per the germline V gene, CDR1 is MGHRA and CDR2 is YSYEKL. The CDR3 has 16 amino acids. The germline V and J ends were trimmed by 0 bases and 1 base, with 11 bases remaining between them. In nucleotides, the CDR3 is TGCGCCAGCAGCCAAGATTTAGAAGCGGGCACAGATACGCAGTATTTT. Residues: CASSQDLEAGTDTQYF.

The V and J genes are TRBV2 and TRBJ2-7; perhaps TRBD2 as D (5 bases). The CDR3 spans 16 residues. Per the germline V gene, CDR1 is SNHLY and CDR2 is FYNNEI. The V end was cut by 3 bases, the J end by 0 bases, with 15 bases between. CDR3 bases: TGTGCCAGCAGTGAGCCCGTGTGGGAGAGCTCCTACGAGCAGTACTTC. As protein: CASSEPVWESSYEQYF.

The CDR3 sequence: CASSHSGDTQYF. Here the CDR3 DNA reads TGTGCCAGTAGTCATTCGGGAGATACGCAGTATTTT. The chain carries TRBV19 and TRBJ2-3; D is unresolved. The CDR3 consists of 12 residues. Germline-derived CDR1 and CDR2 are LNHDA and SQIVND (reference sequence). Trimming took 5 bases from V and 5 from J, leaving 8 bases between them. The full variable domain, completed using reference TRBV19 and TRBJ2-3, is DGGITQSPKYLFRKEGQNVTLSCEQNLNHDAMYWYRQDPGQGLRLIYYSQIVNDFQKGDIAEGYSVSREKKESFPLTVTSAQKNPTAFYLCASSHSGDTQYFGPGTRLTVL.

The chain combines TRBV11-2 with TRBJ2-1; perhaps TRBD2 as D (6 bases). Germline V gene sequence: CDR1 SGHAT, CDR2 FQNNGV. The CDR3 runs 16 residues. V lost 8 bases to trimming and J lost 0 bases, with 17 bases between them. The chain's CDR3 is CASALSGRGSYNEQFF. CDR3 nucleotides: TGTGCCAGCGCACTGTCCGGGCGGGGCTCCTACAATGAGCAGTTCTTC. Together with reference TRBV11-2 and TRBJ2-1, the CDR3 gives the full variable domain: EAGVAQSPRYKIIEKRQSVAFWCNPISGHATLYWYQQILGQGPKLLIQFQNNGVVDDSQLPKDRFSAERLKGVDSTLKIQPAKLEDSAVYLCASALSGRGSYNEQFFGPGTRLTVL.

V usage is TRBV5-4 and J usage is TRBJ2-3; 12 bases map to TRBD2. Germline CDR1 is SGHNT and CDR2 is YYREEE (reference sequence). V gave up 4 bases and J gave up 2 bases; unmatched junction bases: 11. The CDR3 has 18 amino acids. CDR3 in DNA: TGTGCCAGCAGCCCAAGGCTAGCGGGAGGGCGGAACACAGATACGCAGTATTTT. Its translation is CASSPRLAGGRNTDTQYF.

The chain has TRBV28 and TRBJ2-2, with D tentatively TRBD2 (6 bases). Per germline, CDR1 MDHEN and CDR2 SYDVKM. The CDR3 sequence is 13 residues long. Trimming pared 2 bases from V and 7 bases from J, leaving 8 bases between. DNA for the CDR3: TGTGCCAGCAGTTTACGGGGAGGCGGGGAGCTGTTTTTT. Encoded protein: CASSLRGGGELFF. Filled out from reference TRBV28 and TRBJ2-2, the complete variable domain reads DVKVTQSSRYLVKRTGEKVFLECVQDMDHENMFWYRQDPGLGLRLIYFSYDVKMKEKGDIPEGYSVSREKKERFSLILESASTNQTSMYLCASSLRGGGELFFGEGSRLTVL.

The chain combines TRBV4-1 with TRBJ2-1; a possible D gene is TRBD2 (6 bases). Germline V gene lookup returns CDR1 MGHRA and CDR2 YSYEKL. This CDR3 contains 14 residues. Trimming pared 1 base from V and 8 bases from J, leaving 12 bases between. The CDR3 spells CASSQVGGVDEQFF. In DNA, the CDR3 is TGCGCCAGCAGCCAAGTTGGCGGGGTGGATGAGCAGTTCTTC.

This sequence joins TRBV6-5 and TRBJ1-2; weak D call: TRBD1 (5 bases). The V end was cut by 1 base, the J end by 5 bases, with 8 bases between. CDR3 length equals 13 residues. Germline CDR1 reads MNHEY; CDR2 reads SVGAGI. The CDR3 spells CASSYLTDYGYTF. The DNA for the CDR3 is TGTGCCAGCAGTTACTTGACAGATTATGGCTACACCTTC.

This clone came up once. V usage is TRBV11-2 and J usage is TRBJ2-1, with 10 positions matching TRBD2. CDR3 length: 16 amino acids. CDR1 and CDR2 (germline): SGHAT, FQNNGV. Trimming removed 3 bases from V and 5 bases from J; junction bases left unmatched: 7. The CDR3 region has the DNA TGTGCCAGCAGCTTTGCTCTAGCGGGAGTGAACAATGAGCAGTTCTTC. Protein product: CASSFALAGVNNEQFF. The full variable domain, rest sourced from reference TRBV11-2 and TRBJ2-1, is EAGVAQSPRYKIIEKRQSVAFWCNPISGHATLYWYQQILGQGPKLLIQFQNNGVVDDSQLPKDRFSAERLKGVDSTLKIQPAKLEDSAVYLCASSFALAGVNNEQFFGPGTRLTVL.

V is TRBV10-1 and J is TRBJ2-2, with 10 nucleotides matching TRBD2. The CDR3 is 19 amino acids. The germline CDR1 and CDR2 sequences are WNHNN and SYGVQD (reference sequence). V shed 0 bases, J shed 5 bases, and the junction held 12 bases outside the gene matches. CDR3 in amino acids: CASSESGAGGPNRTGELFF. CDR3 coding DNA: TGCGCCAGCAGTGAGTCAGGAGCGGGAGGGCCCAATAGGACCGGGGAGCTGTTTTTT.